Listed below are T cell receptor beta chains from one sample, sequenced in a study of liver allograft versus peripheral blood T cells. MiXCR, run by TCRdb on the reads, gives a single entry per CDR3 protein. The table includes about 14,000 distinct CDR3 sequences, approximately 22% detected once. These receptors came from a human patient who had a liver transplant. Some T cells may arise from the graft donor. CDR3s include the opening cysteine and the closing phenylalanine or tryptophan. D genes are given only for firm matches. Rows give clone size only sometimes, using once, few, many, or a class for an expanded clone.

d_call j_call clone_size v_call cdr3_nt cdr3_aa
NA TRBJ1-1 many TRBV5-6 TGTGCCAGCAGCTTCGGACAGAACACTGAAGCTTTCTTT CASSFGQNTEAFF
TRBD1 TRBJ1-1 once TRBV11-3 TGTGCCAGCAGCTTGATCCGGGACAGGGAAGCTTTCTTT CASSLIRDREAFF
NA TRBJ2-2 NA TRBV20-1 TGCAGTGCTATTCGTGGACACCCGAACACCGGGGAGCTGTTTTTT CSAIRGHPNTGELFF
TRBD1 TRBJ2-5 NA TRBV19 TGTGCCAGTAGCGCCAACAGGGGGCGTCGGGAGACCCAGTACTTC CASSANRGRRETQYF
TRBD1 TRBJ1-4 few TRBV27 TGTGCCAGCAGTTGGACAGGGGGTAGCGAAAAACTGTTTTTT CASSWTGGSEKLFF
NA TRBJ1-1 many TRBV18 TGTGCCAGCTCACCGCAGGGAGGGGCCCATGAAGCTTTCTTT CASSPQGGAHEAFF
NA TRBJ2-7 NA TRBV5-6 TGTGCCAGCAGCTGGGGGTTTAGATTCGGGGAGCAGTACTTC CASSWGFRFGEQYF
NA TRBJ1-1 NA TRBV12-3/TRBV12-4 TGTGCCAGCAGTTCTGGAGGTGGCATGAACACTGAAGCTTTCTTT CASSSGGGMNTEAFF
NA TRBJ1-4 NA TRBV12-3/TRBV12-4 TGTGCCAGCAGTTTAAGCGCCGGAGGTGAAAAACTGTTTTTT CASSLSAGGEKLFF
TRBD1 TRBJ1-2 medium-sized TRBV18 TGTGCCAGCTCATCGGACAGGGCCTATGGCTACACCTTC CASSSDRAYGYTF
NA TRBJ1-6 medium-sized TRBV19 TGTGCCAGTAGTATTAAGACAGTTAATTCACCCCTCCACTTT CASSIKTVNSPLHF
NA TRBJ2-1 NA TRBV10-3 TGTGCCATCAGTGAGGTGACGGTCTACAATGAGCAGTTCTTC CAISEVTVYNEQFF
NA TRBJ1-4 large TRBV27 TGTGCCAGCAGTTTCTGGGGGGAGGGTGAAAAACTGTTTTTT CASSFWGEGEKLFF
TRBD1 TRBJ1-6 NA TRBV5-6 TGTGCCAGCAGCTCCACGGGACAGCCAAATTCACCCCTCCACTTT CASSSTGQPNSPLHF
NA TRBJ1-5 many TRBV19 TGTGCCAGTAGTATTCTTTATCAGCCCCAGCATTTT CASSILYQPQHF
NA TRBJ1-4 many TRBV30 TGTGCCTGGAGTGTCGGGGGGGCCGGGGAAAAACTGTTTTTT CAWSVGGAGEKLFF
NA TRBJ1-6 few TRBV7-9 TGTGCCAGCAGCCAGGGCTCCTATAATTCACCCCTCCACTTT CASSQGSYNSPLHF
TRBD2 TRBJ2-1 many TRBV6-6 TGTGCCAGCAGTTACAGCGGGGAGTCCTACAGCTCCTACAATGAGCAGTTCTTC CASSYSGESYSSYNEQFF
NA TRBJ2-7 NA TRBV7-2 TGTGCCAGCAGCCGGGGGACGTTTAGCTCCTACGAGCAGTACTTC CASSRGTFSSYEQYF
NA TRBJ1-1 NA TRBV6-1 TGTGCCAGCGACCAACGGCCTGCCGGCACTGAAGCTTTCTTT CASDQRPAGTEAFF
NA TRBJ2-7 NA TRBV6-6 TGTGCCAGCAACCCTGGACGGGGGAGCTCCTACGAGCAGTACTTC CASNPGRGSSYEQYF
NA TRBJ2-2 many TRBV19 TGTGCCAGTAGTTTCCCGATCGGGGGGCGATCGAACACCGGGGAGCTGTTTTTT CASSFPIGGRSNTGELFF